This TCR beta chain was obtained from a study of T cell repertoires in cytomegalovirus infection. Via MiXCR, TCRdb re-called the reads, giving one row per CDR3 protein. The top ten clones hold roughly a tenth of a sample with around 440,000 distinct CDR3 sequences, approximately 10% of them seen once. V shed 1 base, J shed 5 bases, and the junction held 8 bases outside the gene matches. The CDR3 is made up of 16 amino acids. The germline V gene encodes CDR1 LNHNV and CDR2 YYDKDF (reference sequence). The chain is built from TRBV15 and TRBJ1-5, with 7 bases aligning to TRBD1. The TCR sequence derives from a human donor in good health (CMV status not recorded). Some clones in this sample may be carry-over from other donors' samples. Sequencing used PBMCs. CDR3 DNA: TGTGCCACCAGCAGAGGTCGGCAGGGGGAAGATCAGCCCCAGCATTTT. Translating gives CATSRGRQGEDQPQHF.